This TCR beta chain was observed in a study of Ad26.COV2.S vaccination and SARS-CoV-2 variants. Study-level information: Once, or twice with 56 days between doses, Ad26.COV2.S was given intramuscularly.

Note on this clone: No antigen is known for it.

Trimming stripped 0 bases from V and 3 bases from J, with 14 bases between. Germline CDR1 is SGDLS and CDR2 is YYNGEE. This CDR3 region has 16 residues. The assay was immunoSEQ multiplex PCR, and TCRdb's table has in-frame clones only and misses some. Of about 350,000 clones listed, about 85% were seen once; the top ten hold 3% to 4%. Treatment in this sample: around 19 received Ad26.COV2.S at low or high dose, single or two shots; about five received placebo; per-sample allocation not given. Sampling took place 63 days after the first vaccine or placebo injection. Regarding the study as a whole: The TCR-based breadth and depth measures might underestimate overall T cell responses.

This clonotype was obtained from a person aged 18-60 years who received the Ad26.COV2.S COVID-19 vaccine or a placebo. Source: peripheral blood, taken in a trial of Ad26.COV2.S vaccine versus placebo. V and J are TRBV9 and TRBJ2-3, with no clear D. CDR3 coding DNA: TGTGCCAGCAGCGTAGACCGATTACAGCTGACAGATACGCAGTATTTT. Its translation is CASSVDRLQLTDTQYF. The whole variable domain, filled in from reference TRBV9 and TRBJ2-3, reads DSGVTQTPKHLITATGQRVTLRCSPRSGDLSVYWYQQSLDQGLQFLIQYYNGEERAKGNILERFSAQQFPDLHSELNLSSLELGDSALYFCASSVDRLQLTDTQYFGPGTRLTVL.